This TCR beta chain was obtained from a study of T cells in Graves' hyperthyroidism and ophthalmopathy. This clonotype has a count of ten or more. The antigen remains undetermined. From RNA transcripts, TCR beta CDR3 regions were amplified. HTBI primers were employed in a first-round RT-PCR of the TCR CDR3. TCRdb ran MiXCR on the multiplex PCR reads and lists one entry per CDR3 protein. The sample lists about 290,000 distinct CDR3 sequences, less than 15% occurring once. Whole-study results and caveats: Blood also carried most thyroid clonotypes expanded above 0.001.

The sequence was collected from a woman in her twenties or thirties with Graves' hyperthyroidism that later progressed to Graves' ophthalmopathy. Material for sequencing was blood.

The CDR3 DNA sequence: TGTGCCAGCAGCCAAGATCTGGGGGCTGTAGGCCAGCCCCAGCATTTT. It yields the protein CASSQDLGAVGQPQHF. This chain links TRBV3-1 with TRBJ1-5; weak D call: TRBD1 (6 bases). CDR3 length equals 16 residues. Germline assignment: CDR1 LGHDT and CDR2 YNNKEL (reference sequence). Trimming pared 0 bases from V and 7 bases from J, leaving 16 bases between. The variable domain in full, completed from reference TRBV3-1 and TRBJ1-5, reads DTAVSQTPKYLVTQMGNDKSIKCEQNLGHDTMYWYKQDSKKFLKIMFSYNNKELIINETVPNRFSPKSPDKAHLNLHINSLELGDSAVYFCASSQDLGAVGQPQHFGDGTRLSIL.